These 30 T cell receptor beta chains were sequenced from one sample in a study of blood T cell repertoires in COVID-19. The assay was immunoSEQ multiplex PCR, and TCRdb's table has in-frame clones only and misses some. The table shows about 90,000 clones, with more than 75% occurring only once. The source material was peripheral blood. These receptors came from a man between 65 and 85 years old with acute or convalescent COVID-19.

The CDR3 spells CASKWGQGNSDTQYF. CDR3 nucleotide sequence: TGCGCCAGCAAATGGGGACAGGGGAACTCAGATACGCAGTATTTT. The J gene is TRBJ2-3, the V gene TRBV5-1; 10 bases agree with TRBD1. Germline CDR1 SGHRS, CDR2 YFSETQ. There are 15 residues in the CDR3. The V segment lost 6 bases and the J segment 4 bases; nucleotides outside the gene matches: 8.

V is TRBV29-1 and J is TRBJ1-1; 9 nucleotides match TRBD1. The germline V gene encodes CDR1 SQVTM and CDR2 ANQGSEA. V gave up 7 bases and J gave up 2 bases; unmatched junction bases: 5. The CDR3 covers 13 residues. This chain's CDR3 is CSAQTGGNTEAFF. The CDR3 DNA follows: TGCAGCGCGCAAACAGGGGGCAACACTGAAGCTTTCTTT.

The rearrangement joins TRBV24-1 to TRBJ2-2, with D tentatively TRBD2 (5 bases). The germline V gene encodes CDR1 KGHDR and CDR2 SFDVKD. V dropped 0 bases and J dropped 1 base, with 11 bases sitting between them. CDR3 length: 17 residues. The CDR3 coding sequence is TGTGCCACCAGTGATTTGACCGGGGTGCAGAACACCGGGGAGCTGTTTTTT. Residues: CATSDLTGVQNTGELFF.

The chain uses TRBV6-1 and TRBJ1-1; the D gene is possibly TRBD1 (5 bases). CDR1 and CDR2 (germline): MNHNS, SASEGT. V lost 3 bases and J lost 1, with 9 bases in between. The CDR3 spans 14 residues. The CDR3 DNA follows: TGTGCCAGCAGTGAGATAAGGGGGAACACTGAAGCTTTCTTT. Its translation is CASSEIRGNTEAFF.

The gene calls are TRBV6-1 and TRBJ2-7; TRBD1 matches at 8 bases. The germline V gene encodes CDR1 MNHNS and CDR2 SASEGT. Trimming took 2 bases from V and 3 from J; bases not matched to a gene: 3. The CDR3 runs 14 residues. Here the CDR3 DNA reads TGTGCCAGCAGTGAATTGGGACAGGACTACGAGCAGTACTTC. This translates into CASSELGQDYEQYF.

The chain recombines TRBV5-1 with TRBJ2-6, with 9 positions matching TRBD1. The germline V gene has CDR1 SGHRS and CDR2 YFSETQ. V lost 4 bases, J lost 0 bases, and 8 bases stayed unmatched. The CDR3 is 18 amino acids. The chain's CDR3 is CASSPGTGPGSGANVLTF. The DNA for the CDR3 is TGCGCCAGCAGCCCAGGGACAGGGCCCGGCTCTGGGGCCAACGTCCTGACTTTC. Variable domain in full (rest from reference TRBV5-1 and TRBJ2-6): KAGVTQTPRYLIKTRGQQVTLSCSPISGHRSVSWYQQTPGQGLQFLFEYFSETQRNKGNFPGRFSGRQFSNSRSEMNVSTLELGDSALYLCASSPGTGPGSGANVLTFGAGSRLTVL.

The chain has TRBV7-2 and TRBJ1-4; TRBD1 might be the D (6 bases). The V gene's germline CDR1 is SGHTA and CDR2 FQGNSA. V lost 2 bases and J 0 bases, leaving 10 bases between the germline ends. The CDR3 totals 16 residues. In DNA, the CDR3 is TGTGCCAGCAGCTTAACAGGGATTGCAACTAATGAAAAACTGTTTTTT. It translates to CASSLTGIATNEKLFF.

This clone was detected once. V gene TRBV19 combines with J gene TRBJ1-6; D may be TRBD1 (6 bases). This CDR3 region has 13 residues. V shed 5 bases and J shed 10 bases, with 12 bases lying between them. CDR1 is LNHDA and CDR2 is SQIVND in the germline V gene (reference sequence). CDR3 coding DNA: TGTGCCAGTAGTGTGGACAGTCGGTCACCCCTCCACTTT. Translated: CASSVDSRSPLHF. Based on the CDR3 plus reference TRBV19 and TRBJ1-6, the full variable domain is DGGITQSPKYLFRKEGQNVTLSCEQNLNHDAMYWYRQDPGQGLRLIYYSQIVNDFQKGDIAEGYSVSREKKESFPLTVTSAQKNPTAFYLCASSVDSRSPLHFGNGTRLTVT.

This chain's CDR3 is CASSFFSTGSKDTQYF. The DNA for the CDR3 is TGCGCCAGCAGCTTTTTCTCGACAGGGAGTAAAGATACGCAGTATTTT. The chain uses TRBV5-1 and TRBJ2-3; 7 bases agree with TRBD1. V lost 2 bases, J lost 5 bases, and 11 bases stayed unmatched. Germline assignment: CDR1 SGHRS and CDR2 YFSETQ. The CDR3 contains 16 residues.

J is TRBJ1-5 and V is TRBV7-2, with D possibly TRBD1 on 6 matching bases. Germline CDR1 SGHTA, CDR2 FQGNSA. This CDR3 has 15 residues. V lost 2 bases and J 1 base, leaving 9 bases between the germline ends. This chain's CDR3 is CASSLYRDSNQPQHF. CDR3 bases: TGTGCCAGCAGCTTATACAGGGACAGCAATCAGCCCCAGCATTTT.

The rearrangement links TRBV4-1 to TRBJ2-7; D is possibly TRBD1 (6 bases). CDR3 length equals 14 residues. Germline assignment: CDR1 MGHRA and CDR2 YSYEKL. The V end lost 4 bases, the J end lost 2 bases, and 12 bases lay between the germline ends. DNA of the CDR3: TGCGCCAGCAGCCCCATACAGGGCCCCTACGAGCAGTACGTC. Amino acid sequence: CASSPIQGPYEQYV.

The gene calls are TRBV11-2 and TRBJ2-7; TRBD2 matches 9 bases. Trimming removed 0 bases from V and 2 bases from J; junction bases left unmatched: 5. Per the germline V gene, CDR1 is SGHAT and CDR2 is FQNNGV. The CDR3 is 16 residues long. This CDR3 reads CASSLDSASGAYEQYF. CDR3 coding DNA: TGTGCCAGCAGCTTAGATTCGGCTAGCGGGGCCTACGAGCAGTACTTC.

The chain combines TRBV2 with TRBJ1-5; 8 bases match TRBD1. The V and J ends lost 6 bases and 7 bases, in that order; junction bases with no gene match: 8. CDR1 SNHLY and CDR2 FYNNEI come from the germline V gene. This CDR3 spans 14 amino acids. CDR3 DNA sequence: TGTGCCAGCAGGACAGGGGCTCAGGGACAGCCCCAGCATTTT. Protein product: CASRTGAQGQPQHF.

The chain combines TRBV5-6 with TRBJ2-7, with 7 bases aligning to TRBD2. Germline CDR1 is SGHDT and CDR2 is YYEEEE. Losses at the gene ends were 4 bases for V and 3 bases for J; bases not matched to a gene: 7. The CDR3 totals 14 residues. The CDR3 DNA sequence: TGTGCCAGCAGCCCGGGCGGGGGTCTCTACGAGCAGTACGTC. This sequence encodes CASSPGGGLYEQYV.

The rearrangement uses TRBV3-1 (or the pseudogene TRBV3-2) and TRBJ2-1; 9 nucleotides line up with TRBD2. CDR3 length: 14 residues. From germline, CDR1 is LGHDT and CDR2 YNNKEL (reference sequence). V was clipped by 4 bases and J by 9 bases; unmatched bases: 7. CDR3 sequence: CASSLLAGAIEQFF. Here the CDR3 DNA reads TGTGCCAGCAGCCTGTTAGCGGGAGCGATTGAGCAGTTCTTC.

The chain has TRBV18 and TRBJ1-2, with unresolved D. Germline V CDR1 and CDR2: KGHSH, LQKENI. The CDR3 runs 15 residues. Deletions cut 3 bases from V and 6 bases from J, with 17 bases between. The DNA for the CDR3 is TGTGCCAGCTCACCGTCAAGAGGGAGTCTGGATGGCTACACCTTC. Translation gives CASSPSRGSLDGYTF.

This clone was counted a few times. The chain is built from TRBV10-3 and TRBJ2-5; 9 positions match TRBD1. After removal of 3 bases from V and 4 bases from J, the junction contained 3 bases not matched to a gene. This CDR3 has 14 residues. CDR1 and CDR2 from the germline V gene are ENHRY and SYGVKD. The CDR3 DNA follows: TGTGCCATCAGTGACGGACAGGGGAGAGAGACCCAGTACTTC. Translated: CAISDGQGRETQYF.

The V gene is TRBV2, the J gene TRBJ2-5; 9 bases are shared with TRBD1. CDR1 SNHLY and CDR2 FYNNEI come from the germline V gene. V lost 6 bases to trimming and J lost 7 bases; unmatched junction nucleotides: 12. CDR3 size: 15 residues. CDR3 sequence (DNA): TGTGCCAGCAGCGGGGGACAGGGTATAGTTGGGACCCAGTACTTC. Protein: CASSGGQGIVGTQYF.

This clone was seen more than once but under ten times. The V gene is TRBV18, the J gene TRBJ2-7; the match to TRBD1 covers 10 bases. CDR1 is KGHSH, CDR2 LQKENI, per germline. Trimming removed 4 bases from V and 5 bases from J; junction bases left unmatched: 5. The CDR3 sequence is 14 residues long. The CDR3 here is CASSQGQGSHEQYV. The CDR3 DNA reads TGTGCCAGCTCACAGGGACAGGGGTCCCACGAGCAGTACGTC.

This chain links TRBV7-2 with TRBJ1-5, with D possibly TRBD1 on 5 matching bases. Germline V gives CDR1 SGHTA, CDR2 FQGNSA. The CDR3 spans 15 residues. The V and J ends lost 1 base and 4 bases respectively, with 11 bases between them. Written as DNA, the CDR3 is TGTGCCAGCAGCTTAGAAGGGGATCTAAATCAGCCCCAGCATTTT. This gives the protein CASSLEGDLNQPQHF.

This chain joins TRBV27 and TRBJ1-2; TRBD1 matches at 7 bases. J was trimmed by 4 bases and V by 5 bases; bases with no gene match: 10. CDR1 and CDR2 (germline): MNHEY, SMNVEV (reference sequence). The CDR3 covers 15 residues. The CDR3 protein is CASSAGDSHFYGYTF. For the CDR3, the DNA is TGTGCCAGCAGTGCCGGGGACAGCCACTTCTATGGCTACACCTTC.

V usage is TRBV3-1 (or the pseudogene TRBV3-2) and J usage is TRBJ1-2, with unresolved D. The CDR3 is made up of 14 amino acids. Per the germline V gene, CDR1 is LGHDT and CDR2 is YNNKEL (reference sequence). V was pared by 0 bases and J by 4 bases, with 9 bases between. The CDR3 protein is CASSQDNRGYGYTF. The CDR3 bases are TGTGCCAGCAGCCAAGATAATCGCGGCTATGGCTACACCTTC.

V is TRBV28 and J is TRBJ2-4, with 7 bases that match TRBD1. CDR1 is MDHEN, CDR2 SYDVKM, per germline. V lost 2 bases, J lost 9 bases, and 7 bases stayed unmatched. The length of the CDR3 is 14 residues. CDR3 protein: CASSLVDRAGIQYF. CDR3 DNA sequence: TGTGCCAGCAGTTTAGTAGACAGGGCAGGCATTCAGTACTTC.

The chain uses TRBV7-8 and TRBJ1-1; the match to TRBD1 covers 10 bases. The CDR3 contains 13 residues. Trimming took 4 bases from V and 10 from J; bases not matched to a gene: 6. The germline gives CDR1 SGHVS, CDR2 FQNEAQ. The CDR3 here is CASSSGQGRGAFF. The DNA for the CDR3 is TGTGCCAGCAGCTCGGGACAGGGGAGGGGAGCTTTCTTT.

This clone was picked up one time. The chain has TRBV30 and TRBJ2-1; 16 bases map to TRBD2. Germline CDR1 reads GTSNPN; CDR2 reads SVGIG (reference sequence). CDR3 length: 21 residues. Losses at the gene ends were 1 base for V and 7 bases for J; bases not matched to a gene: 19. The DNA of the CDR3 is TGTGCCTGGAGTGCCGACATGCCGGGACTAGCGGGGGGGCTCTTGTTTAATGAGCAGTTCTTC. Its translation is CAWSADMPGLAGGLLFNEQFF.

This sequence joins TRBV19 and TRBJ1-4, with D perhaps TRBD1 (6 bases). The V and J ends lost 5 bases and 8 bases respectively, with 15 bases between them. The germline V gene has CDR1 LNHDA and CDR2 SQIVND (reference sequence). The CDR3 extends over 14 amino acids. The CDR3 loop reads CASSDRTLGEKLFF. DNA of the CDR3: TGTGCCAGTAGTGACAGGACCCTTGGGGAAAAACTGTTTTTT.

The rearrangement joins TRBV5-6 to TRBJ1-1; TRBD1 is a possible D gene (5 bases). This CDR3 comprises 14 residues. Trimming removed 1 base from V and 10 bases from J, with 17 bases in between. Per germline, CDR1 SGHDT and CDR2 YYEEEE. The CDR3, as DNA: TGTGCCAGCAGCTTGTTCCGGGGGTCCGGTGGAGCTTTCTTT. Amino acids: CASSLFRGSGGAFF.

J is TRBJ2-5 and V is TRBV18; tentative D call: TRBD1 (6 bases). V gave up 5 bases and J gave up 3 bases, with 10 bases separating them. This CDR3 comprises 13 residues. Germline CDR1 and CDR2: KGHSH and LQKENI. CDR3 in amino acids: CASSAGQKETQYF. CDR3 bases: TGTGCCAGCTCAGCAGGACAGAAAGAGACCCAGTACTTC.

V and J are TRBV28 and TRBJ2-5; D is possibly TRBD2 (5 bases). This CDR3 has 14 residues. Trimming took off 5 bases at V and 3 bases at J, with 13 bases between the two ends. The V gene's germline CDR1 is MDHEN and CDR2 SYDVKM. The CDR3 protein is CASSQALGKETQYF. In DNA, the CDR3 is TGTGCCAGCAGTCAGGCTCTCGGGAAAGAGACCCAGTACTTC.

This chain connects TRBV7-3 to TRBJ1-6; the match to TRBD1 covers 7 bases. The CDR3 contains 15 residues. V lost 7 bases, J lost 8 bases, and 11 bases stayed unmatched. The germline gives CDR1 SGHTA, CDR2 FQGTGA. DNA for the CDR3: TGTGCCAGCACCGACTGGCAGGGGGAATATTCACCCCTCCACTTT. This gives the protein CASTDWQGEYSPLHF. Full variable domain (remainder filled in from reference TRBV7-3 and TRBJ1-6): GAGVSQTPSNKVTEKGKYVELRCDPISGHTALYWYRQSLGQGPEFLIYFQGTGAADDSGLPNDRFFAVRPEGSVSTLKIQRTERGDSAVYLCASTDWQGEYSPLHFGNGTRLTVT.